Sequencing of this T cell receptor (beta chain) was carried out in a study of blood T cell repertoires in COVID-19. The V gene's germline CDR1 is SGHTA and CDR2 FQGNSA. Trimming took off 3 bases at V and 6 bases at J, with 11 bases between the two ends. The CDR3 covers 13 residues. Profiling relied on immunoSEQ multiplex PCR, and the TCRdb table lists in-frame clones only, not all of them. This sample has more than 300,000 clones; 87% occur once, and the top ten carry 10%. The rearrangement links TRBV7-2 to TRBJ1-2; TRBD1 might be the D (6 bases). The sample taken for sequencing was peripheral blood. This TCR was sampled from a young woman with COVID-19, enrolled during active disease. The CDR3 nucleotides read TGTGCCAGCAGCTTCGGGGGGCGGGATGGCTACACCTTC. As protein: CASSFGGRDGYTF.